Presented here are 16 T cell receptor beta chains from one specimen sequenced in a study of T cell responses to AZD1222 COVID-19 vaccine. Clones were sequenced by immunoSEQ multiplex PCR, and TCRdb holds only the in-frame ones, with some missing. This table has some 140,000 clones, approximately 91% appearing once. Sequenced material: peripheral blood, taken 28 days after the second AZD1222 dose. These receptors were obtained from an adult who received the AZD1222 COVID-19 vaccine.

This clone was recorded only once. The chain links TRBV11-1 to TRBJ1-5, with D unresolved. The CDR3 is 13 residues long. V was clipped by 1 base and J by 0 bases, with 1 base between them. Germline values: CDR1 SGHAT, CDR2 FQDESV (reference sequence). The CDR3 region is CASSLDSNQPQHF. The CDR3 coding sequence is TGTGCCAGCAGCTTAGATAGCAATCAGCCCCAGCATTTT.

This chain connects TRBV5-4 to TRBJ1-1, with TRBD1 identical over 7 bases. Trimming at V came to 4 bases and at J to 6 bases, leaving 6 bases not matched to a gene. CDR1 and CDR2 (germline): SGHNT, YYREEE (reference sequence). This CDR3 comprises 13 residues. CDR3 nucleotides: TGTGCCAGCAGCCCAGACAGGGTACCTGAAGCTTTCTTT. It translates to CASSPDRVPEAFF.

This rearrangement joins TRBV10-3 to TRBJ1-1, with 7 bases matching TRBD1. CDR1 and CDR2 from the germline V gene are ENHRY and SYGVKD. The junction had 2 bases not matched to a gene; V was cut back by 0 bases and J by 1 base. The CDR3 length is 15 residues. The CDR3 region is CAISESGGTNTEAFF. DNA of the CDR3: TGTGCCATCAGTGAGTCAGGGGGCACGAACACTGAAGCTTTCTTT.

This sequence joins TRBV24-1 and TRBJ1-5, with a possible D match to TRBD1 (5 bases). The CDR3 spans 14 residues. The V gene's germline CDR1 is KGHDR and CDR2 SFDVKD. The V gene lost 3 bases and the J gene lost 3 bases, with 8 bases spanning the gap. CDR3 sequence reads: CATSDRGTNQPQHF. Written as DNA, the CDR3 is TGTGCCACCAGTGATCGGGGCACCAATCAGCCCCAGCATTTT.

The chain recombines TRBV2 with TRBJ2-1; D not certain. Trimming removed 9 bases from V and 4 bases from J, with 13 bases in between. The germline V gene has CDR1 SNHLY and CDR2 FYNNEI. This CDR3 is built from 13 residues. The CDR3 spells CASGPYIYNEQFF. CDR3 in DNA: TGTGCCAGTGGGCCCTATATTTACAATGAGCAGTTCTTC. Variable domain in full (rest from reference TRBV2 and TRBJ2-1): EPEVTQTPSHQVTQMGQEVILRCVPISNHLYFYWYRQILGQKVEFLVSFYNNEISEKSEIFDDQFSVERPDGSNFTLKIRSTKLEDSAMYFCASGPYIYNEQFFGPGTRLTVL.

The chain uses TRBV7-9 and TRBJ2-3, with 7 nucleotides matching TRBD2. Germline assignment: CDR1 SEHNR and CDR2 FQNEAQ (reference sequence). V was clipped by 7 bases and J by 2 bases; unmatched bases: 12. CDR3 length equals 16 residues. CDR3 DNA sequence: TGTGCCAGCACCAAACGGGGGGAGGGCCCCACAGATACGCAGTATTTT. Protein: CASTKRGEGPTDTQYF. The full variable domain, in which reference TRBV7-9 and TRBJ2-3 provide the parts outside the CDR3, is DTGVSQNPRHKITKRGQNVTFRCDPISEHNRLYWYRQTLGQGPEFLTYFQNEAQLEKSRLLSDRFSAERPKGSFSTLEIQRTEQGDSAMYLCASTKRGEGPTDTQYFGPGTRLTVL.

The chain recombines TRBV4-1 with TRBJ1-4; D is ambiguous. Trimming removed 0 bases at V and 5 bases at J, with 19 bases between. The CDR3 length is 18 residues. Germline-derived CDR1 and CDR2 are MGHRA and YSYEKL. The CDR3 spells CASSQDRGRRRLNEKLFF. The CDR3 DNA follows: TGCGCCAGCAGCCAAGATAGAGGGCGTAGGAGACTAAATGAAAAACTGTTTTTT.

The chain's CDR3 is CASRSRGDNEQFF. The CDR3 nucleotides read TGTGCCAGCAGATCAAGGGGGGACAATGAGCAGTTCTTC. The rearrangement joins TRBV7-3 to TRBJ2-1; D is possibly TRBD1 or TRBD2 (6 bases each). Germline loops: CDR1 SGHTA, CDR2 FQGTGA. The V gene lost 6 bases and the J gene lost 5 bases, with 11 bases spanning the gap. The CDR3 length is 13 residues.

The chain carries TRBV11-2 and TRBJ2-7; D uncertain. This CDR3 contains 13 residues. V was shortened by 5 bases and J by 1 base, with 9 bases between the two germline ends. CDR1 is SGHAT, CDR2 FQNNGV, per germline. This chain's CDR3 is CASSPRQSYEQYF. CDR3 bases: TGTGCCAGCAGCCCCAGGCAATCCTACGAGCAGTACTTC.

CDR3: CASTKLQGNEKLFF. The CDR3 nucleotides are TGTGCCAGCACCAAATTACAGGGTAATGAAAAACTGTTTTTT. V is TRBV2 and J is TRBJ1-4; possibly TRBD1 for D (6 bases). This CDR3 comprises 14 residues. Germline CDR1 SNHLY, CDR2 FYNNEI. Trimming cost V 7 bases and J 4 bases, with 13 bases left between them. Full variable domain (outside the CDR3, taken from reference TRBV2 and TRBJ1-4): EPEVTQTPSHQVTQMGQEVILRCVPISNHLYFYWYRQILGQKVEFLVSFYNNEISEKSEIFDDQFSVERPDGSNFTLKIRSTKLEDSAMYFCASTKLQGNEKLFFGSGTQLSVL.

The CDR3 region is CASIPWGIHYEQYF. CDR3 in DNA: TGTGCCAGCATCCCTTGGGGTATTCACTACGAGCAGTACTTC. V gene TRBV5-6 combines with J gene TRBJ2-7; no firm D call. Trimming shortened V by 6 bases and J by 3 bases, and 16 bases separated the two germline ends. The CDR3 runs 14 residues. Germline V gives CDR1 SGHDT, CDR2 YYEEEE.

The CDR3 loop is CASSLVSGHSNTGELFF. The CDR3 nucleotides read TGTGCCAGCAGCTTAGTCTCAGGCCATTCGAACACCGGGGAGCTGTTTTTT. The rearrangement joins TRBV7-3 to TRBJ2-2, with unresolved D. This CDR3 spans 17 amino acids. From germline, CDR1 is SGHTA and CDR2 FQGTGA. Between the trimmed V and J ends, which lost 2 bases and 0 bases, there was a span of 13 bases.

The chain employs TRBV29-1 and TRBJ1-4, with a weak D call TRBD1 (5 bases). Germline assignment: CDR1 SQVTM and CDR2 ANQGSEA. This CDR3 has 12 residues. V lost 6 bases, J lost 6 bases, and 11 bases lay in between. The CDR3 region is CSVQGPHEKLFF. For the CDR3, the DNA is TGCAGCGTCCAGGGACCGCATGAAAAACTGTTTTTT. Together with reference TRBV29-1 and TRBJ1-4, the CDR3 gives the full variable domain: SAVISQKPSRDICQRGTSLTIQCQVDSQVTMMFWYRQQPGQSLTLIATANQGSEATYESGFVIDKFPISRPNLTFSTLTVSNMSPEDSSIYLCSVQGPHEKLFFGSGTQLSVL.

V is TRBV5-4 and J is TRBJ1-2; TRBD1 matches 8 bases. The CDR3 consists of 14 residues. Trimming at V came to 4 bases and at J to 4 bases, leaving 6 bases not matched to a gene. The germline V gene has CDR1 SGHNT and CDR2 YYREEE (reference sequence). The CDR3 region has the DNA TGTGCCAGCAGCCCGCGGGACAGGCCCTATGGCTACACCTTC. Its translation: CASSPRDRPYGYTF.

The rearrangement uses TRBV2 and TRBJ1-1; TRBD1 aligns across 7 bases. The CDR3 has 13 residues. V shed 7 bases and J 2 bases; nucleotides not matched to a gene: 4. From germline, CDR1 is SNHLY and CDR2 FYNNEI. CDR3 region: CASNNRGNTEAFF. The CDR3 DNA reads as TGTGCCAGCAACAACAGGGGTAACACTGAAGCTTTCTTT.

The chain has TRBV6-5 and TRBJ1-1; D call uncertain. Trimming took 10 bases from V and 4 from J, leaving 16 bases between them. The CDR3 spans 13 residues. The germline gives CDR1 MNHEY, CDR2 SVGAGI. CDR3 protein: CATNKELGTEAFF. CDR3 bases: TGTGCCACTAACAAGGAATTAGGCACTGAAGCTTTCTTT.